This record covers a single TCR beta chain. Generated by immunoSEQ multiplex PCR, the TCRdb table keeps only in-frame clones and is missing some. This repertoire shows fewer than 250,000 clones, around 83% found once; its top ten account for approximately 25%. The data were taken from a study of blood T cell repertoires in COVID-19. At the level of the study: Samples came from the United States, Italy and Spain, spanning acute and convalescent COVID-19. Sample material is recorded as cDNA or gDNA derived from T cells, B-cell-depleted T cells, or PBMCs.

Trimming removed 8 bases at V and 3 bases at J, with 10 bases between. The CDR3 length is 13 residues. Germline-derived CDR1 and CDR2 are MRHNA and SNTAGT. This sequence joins TRBV6-4 and TRBJ2-2; TRBD2 might be the D (6 bases). The TCR sequence derives from a woman aged 35 to 49 in a cohort exposed to, infected with or recovered from COVID-19 (not recorded which). The specimen sequenced was PBMCs or T cells enriched from blood (not recorded which). The CDR3 nucleotides read TGTGCCAGCGCGGGAACCGACACCGGGGAGCTGTTTTTT. Its protein is CASAGTDTGELFF.